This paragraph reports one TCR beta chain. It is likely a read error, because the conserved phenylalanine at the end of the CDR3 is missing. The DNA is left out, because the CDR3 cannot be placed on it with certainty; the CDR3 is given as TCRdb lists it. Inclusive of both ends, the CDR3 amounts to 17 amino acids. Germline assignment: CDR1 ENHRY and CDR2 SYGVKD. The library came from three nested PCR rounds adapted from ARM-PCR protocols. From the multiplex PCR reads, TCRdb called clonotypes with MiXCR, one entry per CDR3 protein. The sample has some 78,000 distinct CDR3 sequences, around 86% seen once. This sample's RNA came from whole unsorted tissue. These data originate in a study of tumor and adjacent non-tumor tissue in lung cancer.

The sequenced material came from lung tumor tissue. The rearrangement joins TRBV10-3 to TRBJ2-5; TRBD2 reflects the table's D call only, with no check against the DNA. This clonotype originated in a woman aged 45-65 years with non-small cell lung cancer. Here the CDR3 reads CAISGKTSGSGQETQYS.